This T cell receptor beta chain derives from a study of blood T cell repertoires in COVID-19. About the research overall: Italy, Spain and the United States were the sources of the convalescent and acute COVID-19 samples.

This clone appeared a single time. Original processing notes: Amplification with reference gene primers provided the estimates of nucleated cell counts. The protocol was immunoSEQ multiplex PCR, while the TCRdb copy is restricted to in-frame clones and leaves out a portion. V and J calls and clone size are those listed in that table; D and trimming were worked out from the DNA. The data hold 490,000 or so clones, with approximately 91% observed a single time. Germline values: CDR1 SGHTA, CDR2 FQGNSA. V was cut by 7 bases and J by 5 bases, with 20 bases left in between. This CDR3 spans 15 amino acids. Input material: PBMCs or T cells enriched from blood (not recorded which). This clonotype was sampled from a woman aged 55-69 years who had recovered from COVID-19. The chain couples TRBV7-2 to TRBJ1-2; D may be TRBD1 (6 bases). CDR3 sequence reads: CASTSLGGFRYGYTF. CDR3 DNA: TGTGCCAGCACCTCTTTAGGGGGATTCCGATATGGCTACACCTTC.